The entry below describes one T cell receptor (beta chain). The specificity of this receptor is unknown. Base-call qualities are not available, and no considerably larger clone is one nucleotide away. TCRbeta CDR3 regions were amplified from genomic DNA by means of the immunoSEQ Assay, a bias-controlled multiplex PCR. The study's own analysis went as follows. The number of nucleated cells in each sample was estimated by amplification of reference gene primers within the assay. Sequence reads were collapsed and filtered to measure the absolute abundance of every unique TCRbeta CDR3 rearrangement. For each sample, productive Simpson clonality was calculated as the square root of Simpson's diversity index over productive rearrangements. TCRdb limited this immuneACCESS table to in-frame rearrangements with V and J called. A share of clones is missing; checked studies link under half to unresolved V genes, and the rest is unexplained. The V and J calls and clone size come from that table; D and trimming were worked out from the DNA. This sample lists 15,000 to 18,000 clones; 82% were detected once. The top ten clonotypes cover approximately 24% of the sample.

This sample is part of a study of blood T cell repertoires in COVID-19 (dated by TCRdb to 2020 to 2021). Describing the broader study: Samples from collaborators originated in the United States, Italy and Spain and spanned both the acute and convalescent phases of COVID-19. The samples were drawn from two sources: the first 160 participants of the ongoing ImmuneRACE study, and 1,200 or so subjects contributed by 6 global collaborators. The repertoires were released in a freely available public database meant as a resource for research on the immune response to SARS-CoV-2. The prospective study material was composed of cDNA or gDNA derived from T cells, B-cell-depleted T cells, or PBMCs. The dataset comprised deeply sampled blood TCRbeta repertoires from subjects exposed to, actively infected with, or recovered from COVID-19. Where available, HLA class I and class II types were taken from metadata supplied by the sample provider and were not determined by assay-based typing. Sample metadata almost always included a de-identified subject ID, COVID-19 status, age in years and sex.

Each collaborating institution followed its own protocols to collect whole blood in K2EDTA tubes. Collaborator samples were shipped for TCRbeta analysis as frozen whole blood, isolated PBMCs, or DNA extracted from either sample type. Overall study results and their limits: The amount of clinical and demographic metadata varied by source and participant and was provided uncurated.

At the junction V is shortened by 7 bases and J by 4 bases, with 13 bases in between. There are 13 amino acids in the CDR3, from cysteine to phenylalanine inclusive. Here the CDR3 DNA is all that survives: 39 bases in frame from base 1. The germline V gene gives CDR1 as MNHEY and CDR2 as SVGAGI. The sequencing sample was made of peripheral blood. The sequence links TRBV6-5 to TRBJ1-2, and TRBD1 may be the D gene, going by 6 matching bases. This clonotype originated in a man aged 80 or over with active or convalescent COVID-19. DNA sequence: TGTGCCAGCACCGACCACAGGGCCTATGGCTACACCTTC. Its protein is CASTDHRAYGYTF.